Following are 7 T cell receptor beta chains from one sample sequenced in a study of cytomegalovirus exposure and HLA in healthy donors (TCRdb year 2017). The method behind the library was the immunoSEQ multiplex PCR assay. For the multiplex PCR, a mixture combining 60 forward primers for TCR Vbeta segments and 13 reverse primers for TCR Jbeta segments was used. Here the immuneACCESS table is served through TCRdb, limited to in-frame sequences with V and J called. Missing clones are a known gap in these copies; in checked studies unresolved V genes cover under half, and the rest lacks a known reason. The sample records roughly 150,000 clones, 82% of which are singletons. Less than 3% of the sample comes from the top ten. The sequencing sample was made of PBMCs. All receptors derive from a male donor in good health and CMV-seronegative.

The V and J genes are TRBV11-2 and TRBJ2-5, with D perhaps matching TRBD2 (5 bases). Deletions cut 5 bases from V and 1 base from J, with 17 bases between. Per germline, CDR1 SGHAT and CDR2 FQNNGV. The CDR3 spans 16 residues. CDR3 amino acids: CASSPGWGEGQETQYF. CDR3 DNA sequence: TGTGCCAGCAGCCCTGGCTGGGGTGAGGGCCAAGAGACCCAGTACTTC.

In this sample, this clone turned up a few times. The CDR3 DNA sequence: TGCGCCAGCAGTGCAGGGCGAAATCAGCCCCAGCATTTT. Amino acids: CASSAGRNQPQHF. The J gene is TRBJ1-5, the V gene TRBV5-1; perhaps TRBD1 as D (5 bases). Trimming removed 5 bases at V and 4 bases at J, with 10 bases between. The CDR3 consists of 13 residues. Looked up from germline, CDR1 is SGHRS and CDR2 is YFSETQ.

This clone was seen just once. The chain carries TRBV27 and TRBJ2-2, with 10 bases lining up with TRBD2. CDR1 MNHEY and CDR2 SMNVEV come from the germline V gene (reference sequence). The CDR3 contains 17 residues. The V segment lost 2 bases and the J segment 4 bases; nucleotides outside the gene matches: 7. The CDR3 DNA reads TGTGCCAGCAGTTTACGGGGACTAGCGAGAGCCACCGGGGAGCTGTTTTTT. It specifies CASSLRGLARATGELFF.

This clone has more than one count but fewer than ten. The gene calls are TRBV4-3 and TRBJ2-3; D gene uncertain. The V and J ends lost 0 bases and 2 bases respectively, with 9 bases between them. CDR3 length: 15 amino acids. The germline gives CDR1 LGHNA, CDR2 YSLEER. DNA for the CDR3: TGCGCCAGCAGCCAAGAAGCCGATATCACAGATACGCAGTATTTT. The encoded protein is CASSQEADITDTQYF.

The V call is TRBV6-1, the J call TRBJ2-3; TRBD2 matches 7 bases. V lost 2 bases and J lost 2; bases outside the gene matches: 1. Germline assignment: CDR1 MNHNS and CDR2 SASEGT. This CDR3 has 14 residues. CDR3 amino acids: CASSESGITDTQYF. The CDR3 nucleotides read TGTGCCAGCAGTGAAAGCGGGATCACAGATACGCAGTATTTT.

The chain joins TRBV7-6 to TRBJ2-1; 10 bases are shared with TRBD2. This CDR3 has 13 residues. V lost 6 bases, J lost 7 bases, and 3 bases stayed unmatched. CDR1 SGHVS and CDR2 FNYEAQ come from the germline V gene. The CDR3 region is CASSLAGVNEQFF. In nucleotides, the CDR3 is TGTGCCAGCAGTCTAGCGGGAGTAAATGAGCAGTTCTTC.

This rearrangement joins TRBV4-3 to TRBJ2-5; 9 positions agree with TRBD2. With the DNA end fitting TRBJ2-7 better, the J assignment may be wrong. From germline, CDR1 is LGHNA and CDR2 YSLEER. This CDR3 region has 16 residues. The CDR3 bases are TGCGCCAGCAGCCAAGTCCTAGCGGGACGCGACTACGAGCAGTACTTC. This translates into CASSQVLAGRDYEQYF.